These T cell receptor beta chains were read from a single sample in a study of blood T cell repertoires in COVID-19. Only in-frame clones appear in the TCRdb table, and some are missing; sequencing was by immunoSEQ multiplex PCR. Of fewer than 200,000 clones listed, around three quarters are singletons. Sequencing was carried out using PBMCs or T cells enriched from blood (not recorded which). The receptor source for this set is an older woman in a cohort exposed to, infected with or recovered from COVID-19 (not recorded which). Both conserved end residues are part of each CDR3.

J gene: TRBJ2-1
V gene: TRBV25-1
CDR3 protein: CASSERRGYYNEQFF

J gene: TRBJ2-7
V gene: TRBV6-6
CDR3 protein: CASSYNRDPYEQYF

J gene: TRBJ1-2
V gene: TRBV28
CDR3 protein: CASKEVSYNGYTF

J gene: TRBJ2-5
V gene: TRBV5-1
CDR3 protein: CASSATSGSRQETQYF

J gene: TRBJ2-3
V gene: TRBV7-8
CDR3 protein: CASSASFQRSTDTQYF

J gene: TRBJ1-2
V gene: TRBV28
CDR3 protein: CASVGGPGYTF

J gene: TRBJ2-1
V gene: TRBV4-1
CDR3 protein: CASSQDRSLASSNEQFF

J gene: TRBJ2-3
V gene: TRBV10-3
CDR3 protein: CAISERKRNTDTQYF

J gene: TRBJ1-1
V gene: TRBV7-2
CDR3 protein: CASSLSGTGYTEAFF

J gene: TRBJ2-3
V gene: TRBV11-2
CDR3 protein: CASSPSSGRGTDTQYF

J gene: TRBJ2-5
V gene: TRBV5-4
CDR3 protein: CASSPSTGAETQYF

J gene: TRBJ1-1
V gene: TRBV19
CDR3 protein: CASSPQGQLNTEAFF

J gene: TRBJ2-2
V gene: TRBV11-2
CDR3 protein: CASSLAVFNTGELFF

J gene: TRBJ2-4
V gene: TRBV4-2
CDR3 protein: CASSQAGVSAKNIQYF

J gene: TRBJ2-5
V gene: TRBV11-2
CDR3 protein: CASSLSEGETQYF

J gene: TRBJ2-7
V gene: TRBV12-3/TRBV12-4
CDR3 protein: CASSLNYYEQYF

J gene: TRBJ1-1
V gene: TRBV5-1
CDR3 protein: CASSNLNTEAFF

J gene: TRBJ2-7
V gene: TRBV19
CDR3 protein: CASSITGSYEQYF

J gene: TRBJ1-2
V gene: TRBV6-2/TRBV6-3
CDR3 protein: CASSPEIYGYTF

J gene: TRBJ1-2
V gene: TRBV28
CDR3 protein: CASSSTGRPGYGYTF

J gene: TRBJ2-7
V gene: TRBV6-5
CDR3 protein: CASSYSVGGSSYEQYF

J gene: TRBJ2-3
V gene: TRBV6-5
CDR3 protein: CASRFSGRGTDTQYF